Each of the 21 T cell receptor beta chains below was sequenced from the same sample in a study of T cells in Graves' hyperthyroidism and ophthalmopathy. Researchers took RNA transcripts and amplified the TCR beta CDR3 regions from them. HTBI primers were employed in a first-round RT-PCR of the TCR CDR3. TCRdb ran MiXCR on the multiplex PCR reads and lists one entry per CDR3 protein. The data show 500,000 to 750,000 distinct CDR3 sequences, about 14% seen once. Sequenced material: blood. These receptors were taken from a woman under 30 with Graves' ophthalmopathy.

Note on this clonotype: Just one base apart from a much larger clone, this may be a read error. The genes are TRBV6-9 and TRBJ1-2; D not certain. The germline gives CDR1 MNHGY, CDR2 SVAAGI. CDR3 length equals 14 residues. As DNA, the CDR3 is TGTACCAGCAGTTACTCCAAGGCTAACTATGGCTACACCTTC. It encodes CTSSYSKANYGYTF.

In its sample, this clonotype was seen many times. This chain links TRBV29-1 with TRBJ2-7; 8 bases are shared with TRBD2. From germline, CDR1 is SQVTM and CDR2 ANQGSEA. V dropped 7 bases and J dropped 1; count of bases not matched to a gene: 6. This CDR3 has 13 amino acids. The CDR3, as DNA: TGCAGCGCCGCGGGGGGCGCTTCCTACGAGCAGTACTTC. It is translated as CSAAGGASYEQYF.

J is TRBJ1-5 and V is TRBV7-9; 8 bases are a match to TRBD1. After removal of 4 bases from V and 6 bases from J, the junction contained 2 bases not matched to a gene. The CDR3 totals 13 residues. Germline V gives CDR1 SEHNR, CDR2 FQNEAQ (reference sequence). CDR3 DNA sequence: TGTGCCAGCAGCTGGGACAGGTCTCAGCCCCAGCATTTT. Its translation is CASSWDRSQPQHF.

This clonotype was observed at least ten times. This chain uses TRBV11-3 with TRBJ2-5, with 8 bases identical to TRBD2. Germline V CDR1 and CDR2: SGHNT, YENEEA. The trim removed 0 bases at V and 13 bases at J, leaving 10 bases unmatched. The CDR3 has 14 residues. The CDR3 nucleotides read TGTGCCAGCAGCTTAGAAGCGGGGGACAACGCACTGTACTTC. Translating gives CASSLEAGDNALYF.

The table lists this clonotype with a few counts. This chain connects TRBV20-1 to TRBJ2-6, with no clear D. V was cut by 6 bases and J by 2 bases, with 5 bases left in between. The CDR3 is 12 residues long. The germline gives CDR1 DFQATT, CDR2 SNEGSKA (reference sequence). CDR3 in amino acids: CSADTGANVLTF. Here the CDR3 DNA reads TGCAGTGCAGATACTGGGGCCAACGTCCTGACTTTC.

This clonotype has a count of ten or more. V usage is TRBV12-3 or TRBV12-4 and J usage is TRBJ2-5, with D possibly being TRBD2 (5 bases). The CDR3 runs 17 residues. Trimming cost V 3 bases and J 5 bases, with 22 bases left between them. As DNA, the CDR3 is TGTGCCAGCAGTTTGACCCTACTAGTGGAGATTGCGGAGACCCAGTACTTC. It codes for CASSLTLLVEIAETQYF.

This clonotype was recorded many times. This rearrangement joins TRBV20-1 to TRBJ2-1; unclear D gene. This CDR3 is built from 14 residues. The ends were cut back, 4 bases at V and 0 bases at J, with 10 bases in the middle. Germline V lookup: CDR1 DFQATT, CDR2 SNEGSKA (reference sequence). CDR3 DNA sequence: TGCAGTGCTACACCAGCGTCCTCCTACAATGAGCAGTTCTTC. This gives the protein CSATPASSYNEQFF.

This clonotype was counted only a few times. This chain connects TRBV11-3 to TRBJ2-7; D is unclear. The CDR3 sequence is 13 residues long. The germline V gene encodes CDR1 SGHNT and CDR2 YENEEA. Between the trimmed V and J ends, which lost 2 bases and 5 bases, there was a span of 10 bases. The DNA of the CDR3 is TGTGCCAGCAGCTTACGGCTAGTTCACGAGCAGTACTTC. Translation: CASSLRLVHEQYF.

The CDR3 reads CASSVGGGFAGELFF. DNA of the CDR3: TGTGCCAGCAGCGTCGGGGGGGGCTTCGCCGGGGAGCTGTTTTTT. The chain carries TRBV9 and TRBJ2-2; 8 nucleotides line up with TRBD2. Germline CDR1 and CDR2: SGDLS and YYNGEE. CDR3 length equals 15 residues. V dropped 2 bases and J dropped 6; count of bases not matched to a gene: 6. The full variable domain, in which reference TRBV9 and TRBJ2-2 provide the parts outside the CDR3, is DSGVTQTPKHLITATGQRVTLRCSPRSGDLSVYWYQQSLDQGLQFLIQYYNGEERAKGNILERFSAQQFPDLHSELNLSSLELGDSALYFCASSVGGGFAGELFFGEGSRLTVL.

This clonotype was observed many times. The chain is built from TRBV4-2 and TRBJ2-2; 10 bases map to TRBD1. Germline values: CDR1 LGHNA, CDR2 YNFKEQ. This CDR3 has 16 amino acids. Trimming removed 3 bases from V and 0 bases from J; junction bases left unmatched: 1. In DNA form, the CDR3 reads TGTGCCAGCAGCCACGGGACAGGGGCGAACACCGGGGAGCTGTTTTTT. Translating it yields CASSHGTGANTGELFF.

The chain joins TRBV25-1 to TRBJ1-1; D might be TRBD1 (6 bases). Germline V lookup: CDR1 MGHDK, CDR2 SYGVNS. V shed 5 bases and J shed 4 bases, with 17 bases lying between them. The CDR3 covers 15 residues. The CDR3 region has the DNA TGTGCCAGCAGTCCCACAGGGTTCCGAGTCACTGAAGCTTTCTTT. Translating it yields CASSPTGFRVTEAFF.

This chain connects TRBV6-9 to TRBJ1-1; D possibly corresponds to TRBD1 (6 bases). Germline V gene data show CDR1 as MNHGY and CDR2 as SVAAGI. This CDR3 comprises 15 residues. V dropped 3 bases and J dropped 5 bases, with 16 bases sitting between them. The CDR3 sequence: CASSYGPRGGTEAFF. CDR3 in DNA: TGTGCCAGCAGTTACGGTCCCAGGGGCGGAACTGAAGCTTTCTTT.

This clonotype occurred many times. J is TRBJ2-3 and V is TRBV5-1; D perhaps matches TRBD2 (5 bases). V was trimmed by 4 bases and J by 0 bases, leaving 9 bases between them. This CDR3 comprises 14 residues. The germline CDR1 and CDR2 sequences are SGHRS and YFSETQ. CDR3 loop: CASSHGESTDTQYF. CDR3 nucleotides: TGCGCCAGCAGCCACGGGGAAAGCACAGATACGCAGTATTTT. The complete variable domain, with remaining parts taken from reference TRBV5-1 and TRBJ2-3, reads KAGVTQTPRYLIKTRGQQVTLSCSPISGHRSVSWYQQTPGQGLQFLFEYFSETQRNKGNFPGRFSGRQFSNSRSEMNVSTLELGDSALYLCASSHGESTDTQYFGPGTRLTVL.

This clonotype has ten or more counts. V usage is TRBV28 and J usage is TRBJ1-4; the D is unclear. Germline-derived CDR1 and CDR2 are MDHEN and SYDVKM. Trimming pared 6 bases from V and 6 bases from J, leaving 2 bases between. The CDR3 sequence is 10 residues long. The CDR3 here is CASRDEKLFF. CDR3 coding DNA: TGTGCCAGCAGAGATGAAAAACTGTTTTTT.

The rearrangement uses TRBV15 and TRBJ1-4, with D tentatively TRBD1 (6 bases). Trimming stripped 2 bases from V and 8 bases from J, with 15 bases between. CDR1 LNHNV and CDR2 YYDKDF come from the germline V gene (reference sequence). There are 15 residues in the CDR3. CDR3 nucleotide sequence: TGTGCCACCAGCAGACGGCGGGACACGTTAGAAAAACTGTTTTTT. Its protein product is CATSRRRDTLEKLFF.

This clonotype was seen a handful of times. The chain combines TRBV6-2 or TRBV6-3 with TRBJ2-1, with D possibly being TRBD2 (7 bases). CDR3 length: 17 amino acids. The germline V gene has CDR1 MNHEY and CDR2 SVGEGT. The V gene lost 6 bases and the J gene lost 2 bases, with 20 bases spanning the gap. The CDR3 here is CASRPARGALTYNEQFF. Written as DNA, the CDR3 is TGTGCCAGCAGACCCGCTCGGGGGGCCCTAACCTACAATGAGCAGTTCTTC.

This clonotype has at least ten counts. The V and J genes are TRBV11-2 and TRBJ2-7; D remains ambiguous. The length of the CDR3 is 12 residues. Germline V lookup: CDR1 SGHAT, CDR2 FQNNGV. Trimming shortened V by 1 base and J by 9 bases, and 10 bases separated the two germline ends. The CDR3 DNA reads as TGTGCCAGCAGCTTAGGGGCTCCTCGGCAGTACTTC. Translated: CASSLGAPRQYF.

V is TRBV9 and J is TRBJ1-5; no definite D call. Germline lookup yields CDR1 SGDLS and CDR2 YYNGEE. CDR3 size: 13 residues. V gave up 3 bases and J gave up 6 bases, with 10 bases separating them. The CDR3 is CASSASGGQPQHF. CDR3 nucleotide sequence: TGTGCCAGCAGCGCGTCCGGTGGTCAGCCCCAGCATTTT. Complete variable domain (other parts from reference TRBV9 and TRBJ1-5): DSGVTQTPKHLITATGQRVTLRCSPRSGDLSVYWYQQSLDQGLQFLIQYYNGEERAKGNILERFSAQQFPDLHSELNLSSLELGDSALYFCASSASGGQPQHFGDGTRLSIL.

The chain's CDR3 is CASRTGTTYNEQFF. The CDR3 DNA reads TGTGCCAGTAGAACCGGGACTACTTACAATGAGCAGTTCTTC. V is TRBV19 and J is TRBJ2-1, with 7 bases aligning to TRBD2. This CDR3 comprises 14 residues. Germline assignment: CDR1 LNHDA and CDR2 SQIVND (reference sequence). The ends lost 6 bases at V and 4 bases at J; junction bases unmatched: 6.

V and J are TRBV5-1 and TRBJ2-2; 9 bases match TRBD2. Trimming at V came to 2 bases and at J to 6 bases, leaving 14 bases not matched to a gene. The length of the CDR3 is 18 residues. The germline V gene has CDR1 SGHRS and CDR2 YFSETQ. The CDR3 DNA reads as TGCGCCAGCAGCTTTGCGGCGGGAGGGCTTGGAGTGGCCGGGGAGCTGTTTTTT. This sequence encodes CASSFAAGGLGVAGELFF.

This clonotype came up many times. The chain couples TRBV6-1 to TRBJ2-2; 15 nucleotides agree with TRBD2. The germline V gene has CDR1 MNHNS and CDR2 SASEGT. The junction had 2 bases not matched to a gene; V was cut back by 6 bases and J by 6 bases. CDR3 size: 15 residues. The CDR3 sequence is CASRGLAGGSGELFF. As DNA, the CDR3 is TGTGCCAGCAGGGGACTAGCGGGAGGCTCCGGGGAGCTGTTTTTT.